This T cell receptor beta chain was sequenced in a study of neurological immune-mediated disorders. Synthesis of cDNA was accomplished via 5'RACE employing 10-nucleotide random UMIs. In TCRdb, the 5' RACE reads were re-called with MiXCR into one record per CDR3 protein. The table records under 90,000 distinct CDR3 sequences, roughly 10% of them present only once. The study's findings and limits: Patients with HTLV-1-associated myelopathy had the highest level of TCR clonal expansion, whereas patients with multiple sclerosis had the lowest level, falling beneath the level found in healthy controls.

Remarks on this clonotype: Its cognate antigen is unknown. Just one base apart from a much larger clone, this may be a read error.

Time point given: longitudinal time-point 1 (baseline). Sequencing was done on a sample of PBMCs. The sequence derives from a man aged 25 to 40 in good health.

The CDR3 loop reads CVSSPRGLDEQYF. The CDR3 DNA follows: TGTGTCAGCTCACCCAGGGGGCTGGACGAGCAGTACTTC. The chain employs TRBV18 and TRBJ2-7, with 8 bases fitting TRBD1. Germline loops: CDR1 KGHSH, CDR2 LQKENI. This CDR3 contains 13 residues.